This is a list of T cell receptor beta chains from one sample in a study of T-cell memory formation after mild COVID-19. TCRdb reprocessed the 5' RACE reads via MiXCR and lists one record per CDR3 protein. The data hold around 450,000 distinct CDR3 sequences, with around 19% observed a single time. Sequencing was carried out using PBMCs or a T cell subset sorted from them (not recorded which). Source of these receptors: an adult woman who had mild COVID-19 (a few samples of this study predate the infection). Cell type and time point are not known. CDR3s include the opening cysteine and the closing phenylalanine or tryptophan. Each record gives: clone size, V gene, D gene, J gene, CDR3 protein, CDR3 DNA. A D gene is named only where the DNA matches it firmly. Size tells how often a clone was seen (once, few, many) or the class of an expanded clone, and some rows leave it out.

>-|TRBV29-1|-|TRBJ2-7
CSVEFAGPTYEQYF
TGCAGCGTTGAATTCGCCGGGCCAACCTACGAGCAGTACTTC
>-|TRBV12-3/TRBV12-4|TRBD2|TRBJ2-3
CASSPTSGGAYTQYF
TGTGCCAGCAGTCCGACTAGCGGGGGGGCATATACGCAGTATTTT
>many|TRBV10-3|TRBD1|TRBJ2-7
CAIWRQGDYEQYF
TGTGCCATCTGGAGACAGGGTGACTACGAGCAGTACTTC
>-|TRBV20-1|TRBD2|TRBJ2-1
CSARVPSGIGEQFF
TGCAGTGCTAGAGTTCCTAGCGGGATCGGTGAGCAGTTCTTC
>-|TRBV7-2|-|TRBJ1-1
CASSPPGLATEAFF
TGTGCCAGCAGCCCACCAGGTTTAGCCACTGAAGCTTTCTTT
>few|TRBV5-8|-|TRBJ2-3
CASREGQTGDTQYF
TGTGCCAGCAGGGAGGGACAGACCGGAGATACGCAGTATTTT
>many|TRBV20-1|-|TRBJ1-1
CSAPKGDWDTEAFF
TGCAGTGCGCCAAAGGGGGATTGGGACACTGAAGCTTTCTTT
>-|TRBV7-9|-|TRBJ1-3
CASSLGQGGNTIYF
TGTGCCAGCAGCTTAGGCCAGGGAGGAAACACCATATATTTT
>-|TRBV5-1|-|TRBJ1-1
CARGAGGTGTEAFF
TGCGCCAGGGGCGCCGGGGGAACGGGGACTGAAGCTTTCTTT
>many|TRBV15|-|TRBJ2-5
CATSRVAGWDETQYF
TGTGCCACCAGCAGAGTGGCGGGTTGGGACGAGACCCAGTACTTC
>once|TRBV7-9|TRBD2|TRBJ2-7
CAGGGESTYEQYF
TGTGCCGGTGGGGGGGAGTCTACCTACGAGCAGTACTTC
>-|TRBV6-1|-|TRBJ1-2
CASSAGTYNYGYTF
TGTGCCAGCAGTGCCGGGACATATAACTATGGCTACACCTTC
>-|TRBV24-1|TRBD2|TRBJ2-1
CATSDSGTSVIRSSYNEQFF
TGTGCCACCAGTGATTCGGGGACTAGCGTAATAAGGAGCTCCTACAATGAGCAGTTCTTC
>-|TRBV25-1|-|TRBJ2-5
CASSEYPGDQETQYF
TGTGCCAGCAGTGAATACCCAGGGGACCAAGAGACCCAGTACTTC
>-|TRBV12-3/TRBV12-4|-|TRBJ2-1
CASSLRGPNNEQFF
TGTGCCAGCAGTCTACGGGGGCCAAACAATGAGCAGTTCTTC
>-|TRBV24-1|-|TRBJ2-3
CATSDTPDRDLTDTQYF
TGTGCCACCAGTGATACCCCGGACAGAGACCTCACAGATACGCAGTATTTT
>few|TRBV25-1|-|TRBJ2-1
CASSESGGGSSYNEQFF
TGTGCCAGCAGTGAATCCGGTGGGGGAAGCTCCTACAATGAGCAGTTCTTC
>few|TRBV24-1|-|TRBJ1-5
CATSDPIRGSNQPQHF
TGTGCCACCAGTGATCCAATCAGGGGTAGCAATCAGCCCCAGCATTTT
>many|TRBV7-3|TRBD2|TRBJ2-7
CASSLGAGGAYEQYF
TGTGCCAGCAGCTTAGGAGCGGGAGGCGCCTACGAGCAGTACTTC
>few|TRBV9|TRBD1|TRBJ2-7
CASSVAGTASYEQYF
TGTGCCAGCAGCGTAGCCGGGACAGCCTCCTACGAGCAGTACTTC